This T cell receptor (beta chain) was sequenced during a study of blood T cell repertoires in COVID-19. Study-level information: The origin of the acute and convalescent COVID-19 samples was the United States, Italy and Spain. Sources were T cells, B-cell-depleted T cells, or PBMCs; the material itself was cDNA or gDNA.

Assay: immunoSEQ multiplex PCR; the TCRdb copy retains only in-frame clones and omits some. The repertoire includes approximately 150,000 clones, roughly 88% of them detected once, and around 15% sits in the top ten. The participants were between roughly 18 and 89 years old and came from about two dozen US areas. The CDR3 spans 16 residues. Germline V gene sequence: CDR1 MNHEY, CDR2 SVGAGI. Trimming took 2 bases from V and 3 from J, leaving 16 bases between them. The clonotype originates from a man aged 50-59 years who had recovered from COVID-19. The sequenced sample consisted of PBMCs or T cells enriched from blood (not recorded which). The chain is built from TRBV6-5 and TRBJ1-2; a possible D gene is TRBD1 (5 bases). For the CDR3, the DNA is TGTGCCAGCAGTTACATACGTAGGGGCACGGACTATGGCTACACCTTC. Amino acid sequence: CASSYIRRGTDYGYTF.